Listed below are T cell receptor beta chains from one sample, sequenced in a study of human T cells and chemical hapten exposure. Using its own MiXCR run on the RACE reads, TCRdb lists one record per CDR3 protein. The sample carries just under 350,000 distinct CDR3 sequences, about 7% recorded once. Sequencing was performed on whole blood, taken in connection with sensitization to the hapten diphenylcyclopropenone (DPC). The receptor set was obtained from a woman aged 18-29 years with alopecia areata. Some clones in this sample may be carry-over from other donors' samples. The CDR3 runs from the conserved cysteine through the conserved F or W. The D gene is left open where the match is weak. Part of the rows lack a size; the others show once, few, many or a class for expanded clones.

v_call,j_call,d_call,clone_size,cdr3_aa,cdr3_nt
TRBV24-1,TRBJ1-5,-,few,CATSDSTVVNQPQHF,TGTGCCACCAGTGATTCCACCGTGGTTAATCAGCCCCAGCATTTT
TRBV5-8,TRBJ2-2,-,-,CASSLGLTRGTGELFF,TGTGCCAGCAGCTTAGGCCTGACCCGCGGCACCGGGGAGCTGTTTTTT
TRBV7-9,TRBJ2-7,-,few,CASSPGAGMTSSEQYF,TGTGCCAGCAGCCCCGGGGCAGGGATGACGTCTAGCGAGCAGTACTTC
TRBV9,TRBJ2-1,TRBD2,many,CASSPPGLAGVLPYNEQFF,TGTGCCAGCAGCCCTCCCGGACTAGCGGGGGTGTTACCCTACAATGAGCAGTTCTTC
TRBV6-5,TRBJ2-7,-,many,CASSSTGEGYEQYF,TGTGCCAGCAGTTCTACAGGGGAGGGTTACGAGCAGTACTTC
TRBV6-5,TRBJ1-2,TRBD1,-,CASSYMGTGGNGYTF,TGTGCCAGCAGTTACATGGGGACAGGGGGGAATGGCTACACCTTC
TRBV29-1,TRBJ1-1,-,few,CSVCGRSDTEAFF,TGCAGCGTTTGTGGAAGGTCAGACACTGAAGCTTTCTTT
TRBV6-5,TRBJ2-7,TRBD2,many,CASSYTGGSSYEQYF,TGTGCCAGCAGTTATACGGGAGGGAGTTCCTACGAGCAGTACTTC
TRBV12-3/TRBV12-4,TRBJ1-4,TRBD1,-,CASHRGRGEKLFF,TGTGCCAGCCACAGGGGGCGCGGGGAAAAACTGTTTTTT
TRBV7-9,TRBJ1-3,TRBD1,many,CASSLQGAGNTIYF,TGTGCCAGCAGCTTACAGGGGGCTGGAAACACCATATATTTT
TRBV6-2/TRBV6-3,TRBJ2-5,-,many,CASRPRRPGLSAQYF,TGTGCCAGCAGACCCCGACGTCCGGGGCTCAGTGCCCAGTACTTC
TRBV7-2,TRBJ2-3,-,-,CASSLVFLSTDTQYF,TGTGCCAGCAGCTTAGTCTTCCTGAGCACAGATACGCAGTATTTT